This TCR beta chain emerged from a study of CD8 T cell repertoires and HIV-1 epitope variants. Study at large: Twenty-five autologous and known Gag and Nef epitope variant peptides each stimulated T cells separately. Autologous T cell-negative cells served as antigen-presenting cells in equal numbers. Tested: three Gag epitope families, Nef HW9 and YT9. Whole-study results and caveats: The assay identified only TCR beta chains of antigen-proliferating T cells.

This clone has more than one count but fewer than ten. Its antigen is not known. Other nucleotide sequences in the sample specify the same CDR3. Germline V CDR1 and CDR2: MNHEY, SMNVEV (reference sequence). Trimming pared 0 bases from V and 3 bases from J, leaving 15 bases between. The CDR3 covers 16 residues. Using immunoSEQ multiplex PCR, the repertoire was profiled, and TCRdb retains in-frame clones only, with some absent. The data show 5,200 or so clones, approximately 72% seen once. The chain is built from TRBV27 and TRBJ2-7, with a weak D call TRBD1 (5 bases). The sample comprised cultured CD8+ T cells derived from PBMCs. The receptor was isolated from a male donor with HIV. CDR3 bases: TGTGCCAGCAGTTTATCCCAGGGTACTCTGAGCTACGAGCAGTACTTC. It encodes CASSLSQGTLSYEQYF.